The 23 T cell receptor beta chains presented below share a single source sample, sequenced in a study of blood T cell repertoires in COVID-19. Assay used: immunoSEQ multiplex PCR; TCRdb lists only in-frame clones, some missing. The sample contains about 67,000 clones, 75% to 80% of which appear only once. The source material was peripheral blood. These receptors came from a woman in her fifties or sixties with acute or convalescent COVID-19.

The chain combines TRBV19 with TRBJ2-2; 10 bases agree with TRBD2. This CDR3 has 15 residues. The junction had 3 bases not matched to a gene; V was cut back by 6 bases and J by 2 bases. Germline V CDR1 and CDR2: LNHDA, SQIVND (reference sequence). Here the CDR3 reads CASRGLAANTGELFF. The CDR3 DNA sequence: TGTGCCAGTAGAGGACTAGCGGCCAACACCGGGGAGCTGTTTTTT.

J is TRBJ2-5 and V is TRBV9; D is unresolved. Germline CDR1 reads SGDLS; CDR2 reads YYNGEE. The CDR3 sequence is 15 residues long. Deletions cut 0 bases from V and 0 bases from J, with 9 bases between. CDR3 sequence: CASSVGVIDQETQYF. The DNA for the CDR3 is TGTGCCAGCAGCGTAGGAGTGATAGACCAAGAGACCCAGTACTTC.

This clone was detected a few times. The J gene is TRBJ1-1, the V gene TRBV6-5; 8 nucleotides match TRBD1. With 2 bases clipped from V and 11 bases from J, the junction kept 10 bases outside the gene matches. This CDR3 is 14 amino acids long. The germline CDR1 and CDR2 sequences are MNHEY and SVGAGI. The CDR3 sequence: CASSYGQGGGAAFF. The CDR3 DNA follows: TGTGCCAGCAGTTACGGACAGGGAGGGGGTGCTGCTTTCTTT.

The V call is TRBV7-2, the J call TRBJ1-1; D is ambiguous. This CDR3 spans 13 amino acids. Germline loops: CDR1 SGHTA, CDR2 FQGNSA. V lost 5 bases and J lost 5, with 12 bases in between. The CDR3 coding sequence is TGTGCCAGCAGCCACGATGCCCGGACTGAAGCTTTCTTT. Its protein is CASSHDARTEAFF.

The chain couples TRBV3-1 (or the pseudogene TRBV3-2) to TRBJ1-2; no reliable D call. The germline V and J ends were trimmed by 0 bases and 8 bases, with 10 bases remaining between them. This CDR3 comprises 13 residues. Germline CDR1 and CDR2: LGHDT and YNNKEL (reference sequence). The CDR3 sequence is CASSQDTRGGYTF. The CDR3 nucleotides are TGTGCCAGCAGCCAAGACACCCGCGGCGGCTACACCTTC.

V and J are TRBV15 and TRBJ1-4; 8 nucleotides align to TRBD1. The CDR3 totals 17 residues. V shed 0 bases, J shed 8 bases, and the junction held 11 bases outside the gene matches. The V gene's germline CDR1 is LNHNV and CDR2 YYDKDF (reference sequence). The CDR3 DNA reads TGTGCCACCAGCAGAGATTTAGGGACAGGCCACGGAGAAAAACTGTTTTTT. Translation: CATSRDLGTGHGEKLFF.

The chain couples TRBV28 to TRBJ2-7; TRBD1 matches 10 bases. CDR1 MDHEN and CDR2 SYDVKM come from the germline V gene. This CDR3 has 18 residues. After removal of 5 bases from V and 2 bases from J, the junction contained 15 bases not matched to a gene. CDR3 loop: CASSTGTGAVLRPYEQYF. The CDR3 DNA reads as TGTGCCAGCAGTACCGGGACAGGGGCCGTTCTGCGCCCCTACGAGCAGTACTTC.

This clone was found once. This chain connects TRBV9 to TRBJ2-1; 11 bases align to TRBD1. Germline V gene lookup returns CDR1 SGDLS and CDR2 YYNGEE. The V segment lost 4 bases and the J segment 5 bases; nucleotides outside the gene matches: 8. The CDR3 is 16 residues long. CDR3 protein: CASSPRTGGGNNEQFF. The CDR3 bases are TGTGCCAGCAGCCCGCGGACAGGGGGCGGCAACAATGAGCAGTTCTTC.

The J gene is TRBJ1-2, the V gene TRBV10-2; D unclear. The CDR3 is 15 residues long. The germline V and J ends were trimmed by 7 bases and 6 bases, with 21 bases remaining between them. Germline CDR1 and CDR2: WSHSY and SAAADI. The CDR3 sequence is CASIPSFGVFDGYTF. CDR3 DNA sequence: TGCGCCAGCATTCCCTCATTCGGGGTTTTCGATGGCTACACCTTC.

The chain couples TRBV7-3 to TRBJ2-1; 9 nucleotides align to TRBD1. J was trimmed by 6 bases and V by 5 bases; bases with no gene match: 8. The CDR3 consists of 15 residues. Germline V lookup: CDR1 SGHTA, CDR2 FQGTGA. This CDR3 is CASSPGQGRGNEQFF. The DNA of the CDR3 is TGTGCCAGCAGCCCGGGACAGGGTAGGGGCAATGAGCAGTTCTTC.

In this sample, this clone turned up a few times. The chain uses TRBV11-2 and TRBJ1-6, with D unclear. The V end lost 0 bases, the J end lost 3 bases, and 9 bases lay between the germline ends. Germline CDR1 and CDR2: SGHAT and FQNNGV. The CDR3 runs to 16 residues. The CDR3 loop is CASSLEGRNYNSPLHF. CDR3 coding DNA: TGTGCCAGCAGCTTAGAGGGGAGGAACTATAATTCACCCCTCCACTTT.

The chain employs TRBV28 and TRBJ1-1, with D possibly being TRBD1 (6 bases). The CDR3 is 12 amino acids. Between the trimmed V and J ends, which lost 5 bases and 8 bases, there was a span of 12 bases. Germline loops: CDR1 MDHEN, CDR2 SYDVKM. As DNA, the CDR3 is TGTGCCAGCAGTCTTCTTACAGGGGAAGCTTTCTTT. Protein sequence: CASSLLTGEAFF.

The chain carries TRBV7-9 and TRBJ1-6; 9 bases align to TRBD1. The CDR3 is made up of 18 amino acids. The V and J ends lost 4 bases and 6 bases, in that order; junction bases with no gene match: 13. Germline CDR1 reads SEHNR; CDR2 reads FQNEAQ (reference sequence). Here the CDR3 DNA reads TGTGCCAGCAGCTCTCCGGGACAGGGTTATCTCTCTAATTCACCCCTCCACTTT. It codes for CASSSPGQGYLSNSPLHF.

CDR3: CASSLAGGRDTQYF. The CDR3 DNA is TGTGCCAGCAGCTTAGCTGGGGGCAGAGATACGCAGTATTTT. The rearrangement uses TRBV7-9 and TRBJ2-3; D perhaps matches TRBD1 (6 bases). V shed 0 bases and J shed 5 bases, with 9 bases lying between them. CDR3 length: 14 residues. CDR1 is SEHNR and CDR2 is FQNEAQ in the germline V gene (reference sequence).

The chain couples TRBV6-5 to TRBJ1-6; D gene uncertain. V lost 5 bases, J lost 10 bases, and 9 bases lay in between. The CDR3 covers 12 residues. Germline assignment: CDR1 MNHEY and CDR2 SVGAGI. The CDR3 loop reads CASSQYPSPLHF. The CDR3 DNA reads as TGTGCCAGCAGTCAGTATCCCTCACCCCTCCACTTT.

This chain uses TRBV13 with TRBJ1-5, with 8 bases lining up with TRBD1. CDR3 length equals 15 residues. The germline gives CDR1 PRHDT, CDR2 FYEKMQ (reference sequence). V lost 3 bases to trimming and J lost 6 bases; unmatched junction nucleotides: 7. The CDR3 loop reads CASSFARGLGQPQHF. As DNA, the CDR3 is TGTGCCAGCAGCTTCGCCAGGGGGCTTGGTCAGCCCCAGCATTTT.

This chain links TRBV11-1 with TRBJ1-1; D is perhaps TRBD1 (6 bases). Deletions cut 7 bases from V and 3 bases from J, with 12 bases between. CDR1 SGHAT and CDR2 FQDESV come from the germline V gene (reference sequence). The CDR3 extends over 13 amino acids. CDR3 residues: CASTGGLYTEAFF. The CDR3 DNA reads as TGTGCCAGCACGGGGGGCCTATACACTGAAGCTTTCTTT.

The chain has TRBV2 and TRBJ1-1; possible D gene TRBD1, 5 bases. CDR1 is SNHLY and CDR2 is FYNNEI in the germline V gene. The CDR3 covers 16 residues. V was pared by 6 bases and J by 1 base, with 18 bases between. The CDR3, as DNA: TGTGCCAGCAGCCGCGGGACGTCCCTAGAGAACACTGAAGCTTTCTTT. As protein: CASSRGTSLENTEAFF.

This clone has just a few counts. Other DNA sequences within the sample encode an identical CDR3. V usage is TRBV5-1 and J usage is TRBJ1-1; D is possibly TRBD1 (5 bases). The CDR3 sequence is 12 residues long. Trimming stripped 7 bases from V and 2 bases from J, with 9 bases between. From germline, CDR1 is SGHRS and CDR2 YFSETQ. The CDR3, as DNA: TGCGCCAGCCGCACAGGAAACACTGAAGCTTTCTTT. Translation: CASRTGNTEAFF.

The V call is TRBV3-1 (or the pseudogene TRBV3-2), the J call TRBJ2-3; 9 nucleotides match TRBD2. There are 15 residues in the CDR3. From germline, CDR1 is LGHDT and CDR2 YNNKEL (reference sequence). J was trimmed by 8 bases and V by 3 bases; bases with no gene match: 9. The CDR3 DNA reads TGTGCCAGCAGCCAGCGGGGGGGCCGTGAGGGTACGCAGTATTTT. Its protein is CASSQRGGREGTQYF.

V gene TRBV5-1 combines with J gene TRBJ2-1; unclear D gene. CDR3 length: 15 amino acids. The V gene's germline CDR1 is SGHRS and CDR2 YFSETQ. The V end was cut by 0 bases, the J end by 7 bases, with 14 bases between. The CDR3 DNA reads as TGCGCCAGCAGCTTGGTTGTAGACGGCAGGAATGAGCAGTTCTTC. Its translation is CASSLVVDGRNEQFF.

The V call is TRBV10-1, the J call TRBJ2-5; perhaps TRBD2 as D (5 bases). Germline CDR1 WNHNN, CDR2 SYGVQD (reference sequence). This CDR3 has 15 residues. V was pared by 0 bases and J by 4 bases, with 12 bases between. The CDR3 spells CASSESKGVVETQYF. The CDR3 nucleotides read TGCGCCAGCAGTGAGTCCAAGGGAGTGGTAGAGACCCAGTACTTC.

CDR3 coding DNA: TGCGCCAGCAGGCAAGGGGCCGGCGGGGAGCTGTTTTTT. Translating it yields CASRQGAGGELFF. This chain joins TRBV10-1 and TRBJ2-2, with D perhaps TRBD1 (5 bases). This CDR3 contains 13 residues. CDR1 is WNHNN and CDR2 is SYGVQD in the germline V gene (reference sequence). V lost 6 bases and J 7 bases, leaving 12 bases between the germline ends.